The rows below give T cell receptor beta chains drawn from one sample of a study of T cell changes during pregnancy in multiple sclerosis. Produced via immunoSEQ multiplex PCR; TCRdb's table is partial and in-frame only. The sample has around 30,000 clones, 90% seen once. Source: CD8+ T cells from peripheral blood mononuclear cells, taken in the second trimester of pregnancy. The receptor source for this set is a female donor with multiple sclerosis, enrolled in a pregnancy study. Each CDR3 is given with its conserved first and last residue. Each record gives: J gene, D gene, clone size, V gene, CDR3 DNA, CDR3 protein. A D gene is named only where the DNA matches it firmly. Size is omitted from some rows. Given values are once, few, many or a class for expanded clones.

TRBJ2-7,NA,NA,TRBV5-6,TGTGCCAGCAGCTTGGGCAGGGGCAACTACGAGCAGTACTTC,CASSLGRGNYEQYF
TRBJ2-7,NA,NA,TRBV15,TGTGCCACCAGCAGAGATGGTCGCCCAAACTTATACGAGCAGTACTTC,CATSRDGRPNLYEQYF
TRBJ2-7,TRBD2,NA,TRBV29-1,TGCAGCGTTCGCGGGAGTAGGGACGAGCAGTACTTC,CSVRGSRDEQYF
TRBJ2-7,NA,NA,TRBV29-1,TGCAGCGTCGCGACAGAGAGCTCCTACGAGCAGTACTTC,CSVATESSYEQYF
TRBJ2-1,NA,NA,TRBV10-2,TGCGCCAGCAGTTGGGTCGGGGATGAGCAGTTCTTC,CASSWVGDEQFF
TRBJ2-4,NA,NA,TRBV4-2,TGTGCCAGCAGCCAAGAGGGGGCCGGAACCATAGACATTCAGTACTTC,CASSQEGAGTIDIQYF
TRBJ2-5,NA,NA,TRBV12-5,TGTGCTAGTGGTTTGGACGGGATCTTTAGGGAGACCCAGTACTTC,CASGLDGIFRETQYF
TRBJ2-5,NA,NA,TRBV27,TGTGCCAGCAGTTTATTTCCGGGAGTCCAAGAGACCCAGTACTTC,CASSLFPGVQETQYF
TRBJ1-1,NA,NA,TRBV7-6,TGTGCCAGCAGCTCGCAAGGAGCGCTCGCTCGTGAAGCTTTCTTT,CASSSQGALAREAFF
TRBJ1-2,TRBD1,NA,TRBV4-1,TGCGCCAGCAGCCTCGGGACAGGAGATTATGGCTACACCTTC,CASSLGTGDYGYTF
TRBJ1-1,NA,once,TRBV6-1,TGTGCCAGCAGGTCGGGGTGGGGACAAACTGAAGCTTTCTTT,CASRSGWGQTEAFF
TRBJ2-1,TRBD2,NA,TRBV5-1,TGCGCCAGCAGCTTGGAGACTAGCGCTTACAATGAGCAGTTCTTC,CASSLETSAYNEQFF
TRBJ1-1,NA,NA,TRBV4-3,TGCGCCAGCAGCCCTACGGCCGGGGGAGAGGACACTGAAGCTTTCTTT,CASSPTAGGEDTEAFF
TRBJ2-7,TRBD1,NA,TRBV27,TGTGCCAGCAGTTTGTCCGGGACAGGGGGTTACGAGCAGTACTTC,CASSLSGTGGYEQYF